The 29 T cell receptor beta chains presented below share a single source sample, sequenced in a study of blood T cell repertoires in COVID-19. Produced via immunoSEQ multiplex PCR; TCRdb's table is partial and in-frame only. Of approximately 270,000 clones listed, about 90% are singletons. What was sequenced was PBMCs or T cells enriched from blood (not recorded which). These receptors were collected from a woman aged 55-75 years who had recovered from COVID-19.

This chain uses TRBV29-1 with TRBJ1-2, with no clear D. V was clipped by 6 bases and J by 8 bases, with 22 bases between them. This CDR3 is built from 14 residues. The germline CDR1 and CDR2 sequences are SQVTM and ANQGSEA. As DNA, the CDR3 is TGCAGCGTGCCCCCCCCGCCCGGTCGACTGGGCTACACCTTC. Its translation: CSVPPPPGRLGYTF.

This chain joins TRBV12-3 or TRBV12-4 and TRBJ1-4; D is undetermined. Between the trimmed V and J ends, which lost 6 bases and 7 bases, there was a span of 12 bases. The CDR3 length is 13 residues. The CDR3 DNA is TGTGCCAGCAGCCGAGGTCAATCTGAAAAACTGTTTTTT. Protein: CASSRGQSEKLFF.

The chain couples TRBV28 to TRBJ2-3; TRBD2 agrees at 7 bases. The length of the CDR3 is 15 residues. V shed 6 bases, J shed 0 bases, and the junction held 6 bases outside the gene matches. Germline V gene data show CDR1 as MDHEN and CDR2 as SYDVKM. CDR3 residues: CASSTSGASTDTQYF. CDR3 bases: TGTGCCAGCAGCACAAGCGGGGCTAGCACAGATACGCAGTATTTT.

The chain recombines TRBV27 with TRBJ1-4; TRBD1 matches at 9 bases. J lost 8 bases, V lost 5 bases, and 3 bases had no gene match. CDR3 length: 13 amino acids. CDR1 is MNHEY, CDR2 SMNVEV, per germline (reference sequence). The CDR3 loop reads CASSHRGREKLFF. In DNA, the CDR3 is TGTGCCAGCAGTCACAGGGGGCGGGAAAAACTGTTTTTT.

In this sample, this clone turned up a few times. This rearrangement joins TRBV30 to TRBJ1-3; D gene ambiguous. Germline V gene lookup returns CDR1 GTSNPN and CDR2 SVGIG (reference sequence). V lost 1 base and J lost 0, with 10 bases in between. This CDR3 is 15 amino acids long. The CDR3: CAWSALDRSGNTIYF. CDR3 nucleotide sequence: TGTGCCTGGAGTGCCCTAGACCGCTCTGGAAACACCATATATTTT.

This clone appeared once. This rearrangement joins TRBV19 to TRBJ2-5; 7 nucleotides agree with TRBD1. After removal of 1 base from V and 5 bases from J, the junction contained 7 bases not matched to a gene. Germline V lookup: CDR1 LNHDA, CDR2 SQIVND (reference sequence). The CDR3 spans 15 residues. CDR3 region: CASSIGTGQTETQYF. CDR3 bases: TGTGCCAGTAGTATAGGGACGGGACAGACGGAGACCCAGTACTTC.

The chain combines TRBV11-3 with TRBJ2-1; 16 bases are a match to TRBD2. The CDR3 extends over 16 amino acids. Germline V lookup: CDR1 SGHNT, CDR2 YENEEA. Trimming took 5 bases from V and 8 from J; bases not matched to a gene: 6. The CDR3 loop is CASSMGLAGGVDEQFF. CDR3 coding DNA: TGTGCCAGCAGCATGGGACTAGCGGGAGGGGTCGATGAGCAGTTCTTC.

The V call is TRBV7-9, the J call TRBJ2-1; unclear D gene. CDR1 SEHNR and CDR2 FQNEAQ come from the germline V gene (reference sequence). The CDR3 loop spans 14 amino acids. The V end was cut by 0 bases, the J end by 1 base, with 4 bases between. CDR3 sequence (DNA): TGTGCCAGCAGCTTAGCACTTTCCTACAATGAGCAGTTCTTC. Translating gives CASSLALSYNEQFF.

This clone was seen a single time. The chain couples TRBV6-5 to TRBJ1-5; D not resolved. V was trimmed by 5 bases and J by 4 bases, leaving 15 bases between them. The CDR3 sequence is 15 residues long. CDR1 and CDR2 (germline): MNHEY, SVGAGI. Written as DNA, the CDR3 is TGTGCCAGCAGTCCGGTCGGGTCAGTAAATCAGCCCCAGCATTTT. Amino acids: CASSPVGSVNQPQHF.

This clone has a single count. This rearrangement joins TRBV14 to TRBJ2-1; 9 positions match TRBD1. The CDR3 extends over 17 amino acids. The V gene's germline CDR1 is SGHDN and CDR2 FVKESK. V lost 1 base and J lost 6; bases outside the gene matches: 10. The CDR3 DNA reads TGTGCCAGCAGCCAAGTCTTGGGGACAGGGTTCGGCAATGAGCAGTTCTTC. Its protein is CASSQVLGTGFGNEQFF.

DNA of the CDR3: TGTGCCAGCAGTGAAAGTAGGTGGCGGGCAGCGGCCGGGGAGCTGTTTTTT. Translation gives CASSESRWRAAAGELFF. The chain has TRBV25-1 and TRBJ2-2; tentatively, D is TRBD2 (5 bases). The CDR3 covers 17 residues. The V end lost 2 bases, the J end lost 6 bases, and 19 bases lay between the germline ends. Germline V lookup: CDR1 MGHDK, CDR2 SYGVNS. The full variable domain, completed using reference TRBV25-1 and TRBJ2-2, is EADIYQTPRYLVIGTGKKITLECSQTMGHDKMYWYQQDPGMELHLIHYSYGVNSTEKGDLSSESTVSRIRTEHFPLTLESARPSHTSQYLCASSESRWRAAAGELFFGEGSRLTVL.

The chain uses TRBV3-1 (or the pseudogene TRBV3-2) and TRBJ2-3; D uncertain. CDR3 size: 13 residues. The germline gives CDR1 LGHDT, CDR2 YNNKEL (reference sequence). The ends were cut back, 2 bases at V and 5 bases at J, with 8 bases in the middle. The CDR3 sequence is CASSQNHKDTQYF. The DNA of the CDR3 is TGTGCCAGCAGCCAAAACCACAAAGATACGCAGTATTTT.

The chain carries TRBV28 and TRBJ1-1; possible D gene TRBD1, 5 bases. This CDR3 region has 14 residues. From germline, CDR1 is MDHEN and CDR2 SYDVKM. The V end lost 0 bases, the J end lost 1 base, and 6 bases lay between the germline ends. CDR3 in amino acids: CASSLWGGNTEAFF. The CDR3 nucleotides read TGTGCCAGCAGTTTATGGGGGGGGAACACTGAAGCTTTCTTT.

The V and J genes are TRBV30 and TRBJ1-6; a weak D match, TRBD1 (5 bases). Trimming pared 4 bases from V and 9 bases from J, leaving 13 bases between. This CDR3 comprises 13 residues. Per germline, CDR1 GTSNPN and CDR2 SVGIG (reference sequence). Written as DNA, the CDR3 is TGTGCCTGGAAGGAGAGGGGAGGTTCACCCCTCCACTTT. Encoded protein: CAWKERGGSPLHF.

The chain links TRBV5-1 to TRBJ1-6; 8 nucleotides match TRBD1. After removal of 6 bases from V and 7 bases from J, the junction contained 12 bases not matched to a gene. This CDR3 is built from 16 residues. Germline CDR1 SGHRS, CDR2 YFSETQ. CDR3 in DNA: TGCGCCAGCACAGACAGGGGCGCTGTTGAAAATTCACCCCTCCACTTT. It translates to CASTDRGAVENSPLHF.

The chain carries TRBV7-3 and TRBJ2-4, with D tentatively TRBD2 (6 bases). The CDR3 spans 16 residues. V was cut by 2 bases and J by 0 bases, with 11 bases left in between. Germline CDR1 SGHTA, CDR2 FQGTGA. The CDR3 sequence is CASSLGGAIAKNIQYF. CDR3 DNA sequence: TGTGCCAGCAGCTTAGGCGGGGCGATAGCCAAAAACATTCAGTACTTC.

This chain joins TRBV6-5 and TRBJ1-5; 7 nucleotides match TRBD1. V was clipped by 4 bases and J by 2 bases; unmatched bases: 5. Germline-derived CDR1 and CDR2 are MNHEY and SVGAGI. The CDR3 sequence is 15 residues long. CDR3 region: CASSSLGQGNQPQHF. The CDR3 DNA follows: TGTGCCAGCAGTTCACTCGGACAGGGCAATCAGCCCCAGCATTTT.

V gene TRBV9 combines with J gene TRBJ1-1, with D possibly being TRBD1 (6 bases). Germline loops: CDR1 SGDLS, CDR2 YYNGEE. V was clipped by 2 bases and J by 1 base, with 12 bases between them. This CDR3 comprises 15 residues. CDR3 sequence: CASSVTGQPNTEAFF. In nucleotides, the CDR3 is TGTGCCAGCAGCGTTACGGGACAACCGAACACTGAAGCTTTCTTT.

CDR3: CATPGGLGTGELFF. The DNA for the CDR3 is TGTGCCACCCCAGGGGGCTTGGGCACCGGGGAGCTGTTTTTT. This chain uses TRBV28 with TRBJ2-2, with 8 bases matching TRBD1. The length of the CDR3 is 14 residues. Germline-derived CDR1 and CDR2 are MDHEN and SYDVKM. With 10 bases clipped from V and 4 bases from J, the junction kept 8 bases outside the gene matches. The full variable domain, completed using reference TRBV28 and TRBJ2-2, is DVKVTQSSRYLVKRTGEKVFLECVQDMDHENMFWYRQDPGLGLRLIYFSYDVKMKEKGDIPEGYSVSREKKERFSLILESASTNQTSMYLCATPGGLGTGELFFGEGSRLTVL.

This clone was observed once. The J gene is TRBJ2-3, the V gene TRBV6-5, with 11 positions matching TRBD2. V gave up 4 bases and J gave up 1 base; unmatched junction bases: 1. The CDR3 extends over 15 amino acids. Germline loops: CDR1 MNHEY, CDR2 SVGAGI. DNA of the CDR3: TGTGCCAGCAGTTTGGGACTAGCGGGCACAGATACGCAGTATTTT. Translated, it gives CASSLGLAGTDTQYF.

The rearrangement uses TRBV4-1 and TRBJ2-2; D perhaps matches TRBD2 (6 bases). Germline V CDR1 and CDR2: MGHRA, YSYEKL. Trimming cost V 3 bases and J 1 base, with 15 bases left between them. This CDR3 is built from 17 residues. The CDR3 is CASSHPSRGLNTGELFF. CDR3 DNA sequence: TGCGCCAGCAGCCACCCTAGTCGGGGGTTGAACACCGGGGAGCTGTTTTTT.

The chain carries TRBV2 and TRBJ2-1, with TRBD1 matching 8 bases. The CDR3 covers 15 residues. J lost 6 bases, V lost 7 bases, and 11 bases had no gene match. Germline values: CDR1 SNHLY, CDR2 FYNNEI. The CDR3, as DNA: TGTGCCAGCATTGGGGACAGGAACGTGGCCAATGAGCAGTTCTTC. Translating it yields CASIGDRNVANEQFF.

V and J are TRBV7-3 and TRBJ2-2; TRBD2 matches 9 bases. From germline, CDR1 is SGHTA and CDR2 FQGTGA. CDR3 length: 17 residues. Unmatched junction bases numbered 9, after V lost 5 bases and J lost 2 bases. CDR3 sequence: CASSRSEAGGNTGELFF. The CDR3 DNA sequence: TGTGCCAGCAGCCGATCCGAAGCGGGAGGAAACACCGGGGAGCTGTTTTTT.

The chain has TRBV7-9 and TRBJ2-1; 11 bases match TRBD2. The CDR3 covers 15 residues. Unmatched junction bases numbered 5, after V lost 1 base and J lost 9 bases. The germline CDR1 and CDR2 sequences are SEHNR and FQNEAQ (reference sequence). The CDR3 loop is CASSLVTSGRGEQFF. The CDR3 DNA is TGTGCCAGCAGCTTAGTAACTAGCGGGAGAGGTGAGCAGTTCTTC.

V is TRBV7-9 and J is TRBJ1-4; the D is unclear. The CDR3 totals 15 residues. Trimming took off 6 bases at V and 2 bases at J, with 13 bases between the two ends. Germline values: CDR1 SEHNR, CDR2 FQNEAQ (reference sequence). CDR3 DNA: TGTGCCAGCAGACGGGGTATGGGGACTAATGAAAAACTGTTTTTT. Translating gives CASRRGMGTNEKLFF.

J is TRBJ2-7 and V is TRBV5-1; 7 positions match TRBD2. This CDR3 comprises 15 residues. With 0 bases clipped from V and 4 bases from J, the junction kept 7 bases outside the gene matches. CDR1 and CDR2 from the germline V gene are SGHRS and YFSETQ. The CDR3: CASSLDLAGVYEQYF. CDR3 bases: TGCGCCAGCAGCTTGGATCTTGCGGGAGTGTACGAGCAGTACTTC.

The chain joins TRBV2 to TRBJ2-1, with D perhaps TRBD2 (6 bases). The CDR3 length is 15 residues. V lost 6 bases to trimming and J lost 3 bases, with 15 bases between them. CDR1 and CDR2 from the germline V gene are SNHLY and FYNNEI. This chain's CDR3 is CASREGPTDYNEQFF. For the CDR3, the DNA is TGTGCCAGCAGGGAGGGACCGACAGACTACAATGAGCAGTTCTTC.

CDR3 amino acids: CASSLGTSGVTDTQYF. The CDR3 DNA is TGTGCCAGCAGCCTCGGGACTAGCGGCGTCACAGATACGCAGTATTTT. V is TRBV3-1 (or the pseudogene TRBV3-2) and J is TRBJ2-3; 11 bases are a match to TRBD2. CDR1 is LGHDT and CDR2 is YNNKEL in the germline V gene (reference sequence). V lost 4 bases and J lost 2; bases outside the gene matches: 5. The CDR3 has 16 amino acids.

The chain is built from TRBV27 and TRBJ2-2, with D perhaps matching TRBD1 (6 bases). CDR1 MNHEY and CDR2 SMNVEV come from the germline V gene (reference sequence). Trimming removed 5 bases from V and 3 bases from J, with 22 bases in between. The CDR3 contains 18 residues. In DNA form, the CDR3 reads TGTGCCAGCAGTCTTTCCTCCTACAGGGATTGGTACACCGGGGAGCTGTTTTTT. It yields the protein CASSLSSYRDWYTGELFF.